Listed below are T cell receptor beta chains from one sample, sequenced in a study of molecular identifiers for immune sequencing clone quantification. A single record per CDR3 protein comes from TCRdb applying MiXCR to the PCR reads. The table lists hundreds of thousands of distinct CDR3 sequences, roughly 27% of them singletons. Sequencing was performed on naive CD8+ T cells from blood, with Jurkat cell RNA spiked in. These receptors were taken from a human donor in good health. Some libraries in this study had Jurkat cell RNA spiked in. CDR3s leave out the opening cysteine and the closing phenylalanine or tryptophan. D genes are given only for firm matches. Clone size is stated in some rows and not others, as once, few, many or a class when expanded.

CDR3: ASSQDLNQETQY; D: NA; size: few; V: TRBV4-1
CDR3: ASSSLWTGMNTEAF; D: TRBD1; size: NA; V: TRBV5-1
CDR3: ASSLGTGVTGELF; D: TRBD1; size: NA; V: TRBV5-6
CDR3: ASSLETGTNTEAF; D: TRBD1; size: NA; V: TRBV5-1
CDR3: ASSLRGLKEKLF; D: NA; size: many; V: TRBV28
CDR3: ASSLMTSRLIQY; D: TRBD2; size: few; V: TRBV5-6
CDR3: ASSQRDYQETQY; D: NA; size: many; V: TRBV6-2/TRBV6-3
CDR3: SARDPGGTKNIQY; D: NA; size: many; V: TRBV20-1
CDR3: ASIKTGGRTEAF; D: TRBD1; size: many; V: TRBV6-5
CDR3: ASSFRGGDQPQH; D: NA; size: NA; V: TRBV28
CDR3: ATSREGDGNEQY; D: NA; size: NA; V: TRBV15
CDR3: ASMELIAGASTDTQY; D: TRBD2; size: many; V: TRBV19
CDR3: ASSLKDRSYYEQY; D: NA; size: NA; V: TRBV7-9
CDR3: ASSLAVVEVMEPQH; D: NA; size: many; V: TRBV7-2
CDR3: ASTGTNFSPLH; D: NA; size: many; V: TRBV7-9
CDR3: ASSVGDIYNEQF; D: NA; size: NA; V: TRBV6-5
CDR3: ASSLEGPIKLGGYT; D: NA; size: NA; V: TRBV7-9
CDR3: ASSYAPTVFEQY; D: NA; size: NA; V: TRBV27
CDR3: ASSSLLGADGYT; D: NA; size: few; V: TRBV11-2
CDR3: ASSMWVGPGELF; D: NA; size: many; V: TRBV19
CDR3: SARVLRGGLSTDTQY; D: TRBD2; size: many; V: TRBV20-1
CDR3: ASSPPGQLNTEAF; D: NA; size: many; V: TRBV19
CDR3: SARDLRGSVTDTQY; D: NA; size: many; V: TRBV20-1
CDR3: ASSQGTNYEQY; D: NA; size: many; V: TRBV4-3
CDR3: ASSHAGTGGVSPLH; D: TRBD1; size: NA; V: TRBV3-1
CDR3: ASSYGGDSSYEQY; D: TRBD1; size: few; V: TRBV6-5
CDR3: ASSLASATLVEQF; D: NA; size: many; V: TRBV7-2
CDR3: ASSTRVAPCEQY; D: NA; size: NA; V: TRBV7-8
CDR3: ASSWASGPDTQY; D: TRBD2; size: many; V: TRBV7-2
CDR3: ASSIGSGRSLGEQY; D: NA; size: NA; V: TRBV19
CDR3: ASSSGTSGGSYEQY; D: TRBD2; size: NA; V: TRBV7-2
CDR3: SARPTSGSFAGVDTQY; D: TRBD2; size: few; V: TRBV20-1
CDR3: ASSAGTGFYEQY; D: TRBD1; size: many; V: TRBV7-9
CDR3: SARSSDSSSYEQY; D: NA; size: NA; V: TRBV20-1
CDR3: ASSPGWSNQPQH; D: NA; size: many; V: TRBV4-1
CDR3: ASSPQGVDEKLF; D: NA; size: NA; V: TRBV18
CDR3: SAEREVVLWDEQF; D: TRBD2; size: few; V: TRBV20-1
CDR3: AWTAMNTEAF; D: NA; size: few; V: TRBV30
CDR3: ASSEFGLVYEQY; D: TRBD2; size: NA; V: TRBV6-1
CDR3: ASTDWTGGIYEQY; D: TRBD1; size: NA; V: TRBV2
CDR3: ASSPRDKYYEQY; D: NA; size: many; V: TRBV18
CDR3: ASSLAPNYGYT; D: NA; size: NA; V: TRBV5-6
CDR3: ASSLELATDYPGELF; D: NA; size: few; V: TRBV7-2
CDR3: ASSIVALINEQF; D: NA; size: NA; V: TRBV19
CDR3: ASSHPTKPDYMNTEAF; D: NA; size: many; V: TRBV7-9
CDR3: ASSQSLAGDTDTQY; D: TRBD2; size: few; V: TRBV4-3
CDR3: ASSSPARAYEQY; D: NA; size: few; V: TRBV7-9
CDR3: ASSPSVLGTEAF; D: NA; size: many; V: TRBV27
CDR3: ASSYYIPPGSYNSPLH; D: NA; size: few; V: TRBV6-5
CDR3: ASRSSGPGETQY; D: NA; size: many; V: TRBV7-9
CDR3: SARDVGLAGGPLPDTQY; D: TRBD2; size: NA; V: TRBV20-1
CDR3: ASSTLSGTAVYEQF; D: NA; size: many; V: TRBV7-6
CDR3: ASSQERDLAGELF; D: NA; size: few; V: TRBV3-1
CDR3: ASSLRDQVAENIQY; D: NA; size: NA; V: TRBV11-2
CDR3: ASSLPSGGANEQF; D: TRBD2; size: many; V: TRBV6-2/TRBV6-3
CDR3: ASNPTTSNEKLF; D: NA; size: few; V: TRBV19
CDR3: ASSEGLAGAGAQETQY; D: TRBD2; size: NA; V: TRBV11-2
CDR3: ASSYAVGVYEQY; D: NA; size: many; V: TRBV7-2